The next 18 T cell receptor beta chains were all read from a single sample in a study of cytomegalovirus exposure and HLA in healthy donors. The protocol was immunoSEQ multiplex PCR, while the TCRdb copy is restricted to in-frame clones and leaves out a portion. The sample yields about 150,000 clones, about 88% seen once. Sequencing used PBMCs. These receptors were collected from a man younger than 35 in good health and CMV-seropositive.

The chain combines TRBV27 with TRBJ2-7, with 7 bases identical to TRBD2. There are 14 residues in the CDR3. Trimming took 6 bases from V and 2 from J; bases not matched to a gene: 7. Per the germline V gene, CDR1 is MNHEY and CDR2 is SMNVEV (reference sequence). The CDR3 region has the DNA TGTGCCAGCAGGGTAGCGGGCGGTCCCTACGAGCAGTACTTC. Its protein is CASRVAGGPYEQYF.

Written as DNA, the CDR3 is TGTGCCAGCAGCTTAATGGCCGACACTGAAGCTTTCTTT. Translated, it gives CASSLMADTEAFF. The V gene is TRBV7-9, the J gene TRBJ1-1; D is unclear. Germline loops: CDR1 SEHNR, CDR2 FQNEAQ (reference sequence). The CDR3 consists of 13 residues. Trimming left V 2 bases short and J 3 bases short, with 7 bases between.

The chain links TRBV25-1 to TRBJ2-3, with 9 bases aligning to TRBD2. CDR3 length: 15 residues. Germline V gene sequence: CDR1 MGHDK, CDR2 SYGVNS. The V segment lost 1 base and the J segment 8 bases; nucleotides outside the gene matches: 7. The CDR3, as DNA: TGTGCCAGCAGTGAATTACCTAGCGGGACGGTTACGCAGTATTTT. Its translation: CASSELPSGTVTQYF. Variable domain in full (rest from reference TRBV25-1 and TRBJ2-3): EADIYQTPRYLVIGTGKKITLECSQTMGHDKMYWYQQDPGMELHLIHYSYGVNSTEKGDLSSESTVSRIRTEHFPLTLESARPSHTSQYLCASSELPSGTVTQYFGPGTRLTVL.

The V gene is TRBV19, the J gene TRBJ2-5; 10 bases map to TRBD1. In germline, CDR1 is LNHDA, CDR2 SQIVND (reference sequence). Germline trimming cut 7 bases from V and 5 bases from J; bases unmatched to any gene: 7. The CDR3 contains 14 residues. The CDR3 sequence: CASKRQGAGETQYF. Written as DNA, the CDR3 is TGTGCCAGTAAACGACAGGGGGCAGGGGAGACCCAGTACTTC. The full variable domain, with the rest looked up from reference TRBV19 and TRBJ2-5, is DGGITQSPKYLFRKEGQNVTLSCEQNLNHDAMYWYRQDPGQGLRLIYYSQIVNDFQKGDIAEGYSVSREKKESFPLTVTSAQKNPTAFYLCASKRQGAGETQYFGPGTRLLVL.

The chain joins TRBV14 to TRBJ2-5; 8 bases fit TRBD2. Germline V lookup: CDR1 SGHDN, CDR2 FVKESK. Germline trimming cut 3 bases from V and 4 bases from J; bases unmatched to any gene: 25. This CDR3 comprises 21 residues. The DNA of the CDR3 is TGTGCCAGCAGCCATCGCAACGGGAGTTTCGCGGGGGGCCACAAATTAGAGACCCAGTACTTC. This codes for CASSHRNGSFAGGHKLETQYF.

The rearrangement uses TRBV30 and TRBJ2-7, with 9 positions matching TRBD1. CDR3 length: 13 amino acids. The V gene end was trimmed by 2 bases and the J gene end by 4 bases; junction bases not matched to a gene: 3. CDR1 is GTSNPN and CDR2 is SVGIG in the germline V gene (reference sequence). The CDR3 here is CAWSLDRGYEQYF. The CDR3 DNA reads TGTGCCTGGAGTTTGGACAGGGGTTACGAGCAGTACTTC.

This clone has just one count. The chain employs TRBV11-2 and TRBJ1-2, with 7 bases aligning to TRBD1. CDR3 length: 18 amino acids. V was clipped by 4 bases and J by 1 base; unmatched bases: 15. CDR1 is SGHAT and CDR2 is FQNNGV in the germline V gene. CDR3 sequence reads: CASSSFRDRKEHNYGYTF. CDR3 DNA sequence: TGTGCCAGCAGCTCTTTCCGGGACAGAAAAGAACATAACTATGGCTACACCTTC.

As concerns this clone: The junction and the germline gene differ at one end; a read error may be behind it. CDR3 sequence reads: CASNLGQGSNQPQHF. In nucleotides, the CDR3 is TGTGCCAGCAACTTGGGACAGGGTAGCAATCAGCCCCAGCATTTT. The chain recombines TRBV5-8 with TRBJ1-5; 9 bases are shared with TRBD1. Per germline, CDR1 SGHTS and CDR2 YDEGEE. The CDR3 has 15 residues.

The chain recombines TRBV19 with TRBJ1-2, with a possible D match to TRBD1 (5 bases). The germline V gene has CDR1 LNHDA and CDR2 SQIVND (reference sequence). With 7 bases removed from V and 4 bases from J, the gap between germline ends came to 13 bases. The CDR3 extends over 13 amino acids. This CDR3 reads CASNPQVGYGYTF. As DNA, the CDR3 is TGTGCCAGTAACCCACAGGTTGGCTATGGCTACACCTTC.

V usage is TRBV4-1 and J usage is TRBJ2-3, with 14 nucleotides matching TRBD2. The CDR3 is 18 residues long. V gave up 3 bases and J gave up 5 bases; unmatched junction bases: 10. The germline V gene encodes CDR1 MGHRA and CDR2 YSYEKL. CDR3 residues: CASSQGPQTSGRGDTQYF. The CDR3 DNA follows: TGCGCCAGCAGCCAGGGCCCTCAGACTAGCGGGAGGGGAGATACGCAGTATTTT.

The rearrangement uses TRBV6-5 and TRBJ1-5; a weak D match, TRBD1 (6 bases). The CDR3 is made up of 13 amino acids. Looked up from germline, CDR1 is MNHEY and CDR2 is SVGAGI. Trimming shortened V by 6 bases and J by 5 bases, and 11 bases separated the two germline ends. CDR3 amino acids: CASSRTGHQPQHF. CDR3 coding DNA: TGTGCCAGCAGCCGAACAGGGCATCAGCCCCAGCATTTT.

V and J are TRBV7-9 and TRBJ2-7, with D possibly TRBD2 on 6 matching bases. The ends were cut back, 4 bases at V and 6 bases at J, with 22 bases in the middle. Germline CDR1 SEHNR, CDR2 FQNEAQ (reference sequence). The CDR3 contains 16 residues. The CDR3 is CASSSSTQGAGGEQYF. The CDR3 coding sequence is TGTGCCAGCAGCTCATCAACCCAAGGGGCCGGGGGCGAGCAGTACTTC.

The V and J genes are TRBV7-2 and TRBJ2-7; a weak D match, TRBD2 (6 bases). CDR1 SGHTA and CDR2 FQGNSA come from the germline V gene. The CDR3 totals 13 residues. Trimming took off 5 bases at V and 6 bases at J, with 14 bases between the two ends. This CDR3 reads CASSPFDGGEQYF. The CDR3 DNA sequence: TGTGCCAGCAGCCCTTTTGACGGGGGCGAGCAGTACTTC.

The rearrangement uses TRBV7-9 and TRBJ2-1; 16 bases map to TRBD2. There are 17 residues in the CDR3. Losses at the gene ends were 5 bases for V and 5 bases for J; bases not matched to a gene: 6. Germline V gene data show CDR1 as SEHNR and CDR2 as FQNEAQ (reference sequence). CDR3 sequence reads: CASSPGTSGRADNEQFF. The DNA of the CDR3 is TGTGCCAGCAGCCCCGGGACTAGCGGGAGGGCCGACAATGAGCAGTTCTTC.

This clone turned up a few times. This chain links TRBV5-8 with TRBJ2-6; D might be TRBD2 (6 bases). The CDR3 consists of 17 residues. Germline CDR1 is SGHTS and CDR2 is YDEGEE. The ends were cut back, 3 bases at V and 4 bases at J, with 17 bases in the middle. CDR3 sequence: CASSSGLPGWGANVLTF. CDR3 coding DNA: TGTGCCAGCAGCTCGGGACTCCCCGGGTGGGGGGCCAACGTCCTGACTTTC.

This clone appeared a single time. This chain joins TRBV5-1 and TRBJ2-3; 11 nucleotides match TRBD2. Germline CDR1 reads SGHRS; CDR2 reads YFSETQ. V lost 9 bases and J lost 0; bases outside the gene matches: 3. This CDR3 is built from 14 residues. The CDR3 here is CATSGGQSTDTQYF. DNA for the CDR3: TGCGCCACTAGCGGGGGGCAAAGCACAGATACGCAGTATTTT.

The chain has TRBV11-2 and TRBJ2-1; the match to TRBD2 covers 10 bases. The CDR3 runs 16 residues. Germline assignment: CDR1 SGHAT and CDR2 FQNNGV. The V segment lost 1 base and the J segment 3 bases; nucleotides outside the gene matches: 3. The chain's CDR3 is CASSLAGTSDYNEQFF. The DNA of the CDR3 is TGTGCCAGCAGCTTAGCCGGGACTAGCGACTACAATGAGCAGTTCTTC.

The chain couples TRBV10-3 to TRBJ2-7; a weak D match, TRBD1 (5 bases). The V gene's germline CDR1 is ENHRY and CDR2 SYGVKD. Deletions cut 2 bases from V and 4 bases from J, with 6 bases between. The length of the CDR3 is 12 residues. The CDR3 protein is CAISEDRYEQYF. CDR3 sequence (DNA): TGTGCCATCAGTGAGGACAGATACGAGCAGTACTTC.